These T cell receptor beta chains were read from a single sample in a study of blood T cell repertoires in COVID-19. Data came from immunoSEQ multiplex PCR; TCRdb stores just in-frame clones and leaves some out. This table has some 320,000 clones, about 90% appearing once. Sequenced material: PBMCs or T cells enriched from blood (not recorded which). Source of these receptors: a woman aged 25 to 39 who had recovered from COVID-19. Both conserved end residues are part of each CDR3. D genes are given only for firm matches. Some rows have no size entry. The others give once, few or many, or a class for an expanded clone.

>.|.|TRBV5-1|TRBJ1-2
TGCGCCAGCAGCTTGGTTGGGGGGGAGAAAAATGGCTACACCTTC
CASSLVGGEKNGYTF
>.|TRBD1|TRBV5-4|TRBJ1-4
TGTGCCAGCAGCACTCGGACAGGGGATGAAAAACTGTTTTTT
CASSTRTGDEKLFF
>once|.|TRBV5-5|TRBJ1-2
TGTGCCAGCAGCCCGGAGATAGAGCCCGTTAACTATGGCTACACCTTC
CASSPEIEPVNYGYTF
>.|.|TRBV28|TRBJ1-1
TGTGCCAGCAGTTTACCAGATTTCACTGAAGCTTTCTTT
CASSLPDFTEAFF
>once|TRBD2|TRBV5-4|TRBJ2-5
TGTGCCAGCAGCTTAGCGGGGGGGTGGGAGACCCAGTACTTC
CASSLAGGWETQYF
>once|TRBD1|TRBV19|TRBJ1-2
TGTGCCAGTAGTAACCCAGGGGGCGCGGTAAATGGCTACACCTTC
CASSNPGGAVNGYTF
>.|.|TRBV4-2|TRBJ1-3
TGTGCCAGCAGCCAAGACTCAGGGCCTGGAAACACCATATATTTT
CASSQDSGPGNTIYF
>.|TRBD2|TRBV10-2|TRBJ2-5
TGCGCCAGCAACGGGCGGGGGGGCCCCCAAGAGACCCAGTACTTC
CASNGRGGPQETQYF
>.|TRBD1|TRBV11-2|TRBJ1-1
TGTGCCAGCAGCTTAGTCGGGACAGGGATGAAATCTCCTGAAGCTTTCTTT
CASSLVGTGMKSPEAFF
>.|TRBD1|TRBV4-3|TRBJ1-1
TGCGCCAGCAGCCAATACGGGAGACAGGGGGCTTTAGGCACTGAAGCTTTCTTT
CASSQYGRQGALGTEAFF
>.|TRBD1|TRBV7-8|TRBJ1-2
TGTGCCAGCAGCTCTCGGACAGGCGCCTATGGCTACACCTTC
CASSSRTGAYGYTF
>.|TRBD1|TRBV19|TRBJ1-1
TGTGCCAGTAGTAAGAGGACAGGGGAGGCTTTCTTT
CASSKRTGEAFF
>.|.|TRBV9|TRBJ1-1
TGTGCCAGCAGCTTATGGGGACGGGAGGACACTGAAGCTTTCTTT
CASSLWGREDTEAFF
>.|.|TRBV15|TRBJ2-7
TGTGCCACCAGCCCCCGACAGGTTTCGGGGGAGCAGTACTTC
CATSPRQVSGEQYF
>.|.|TRBV4-1|TRBJ2-7
TGCGCCAGCAGCCAAGTAGTAGCCGGAGACTACGAGCAGTACTTC
CASSQVVAGDYEQYF
>many|TRBD2|TRBV7-2|TRBJ2-7
TGTGCCAGCAGCTCTATAGCGGGGGTCTACGAGCAGTACTTC
CASSSIAGVYEQYF
>.|TRBD2|TRBV5-1|TRBJ2-1
TGCGCCAGCAGCCTCCCGGGACTAGCGGAGGTTAGCTCCTACAATGAGCAGTTCTTC
CASSLPGLAEVSSYNEQFF
>once|.|TRBV5-1|TRBJ1-3
TGCGCCAGCAGCCCTACAGGGAAATCTGGAAACACCATATATTTT
CASSPTGKSGNTIYF
>few|TRBD2|TRBV4-1|TRBJ2-1
TGCGCCAGCAGCCAGCAGCGGGGGTACAATGAGCAGTTCTTC
CASSQQRGYNEQFF
>.|.|TRBV6-2/TRBV6-3|TRBJ1-5
TGTGCCAGCAGTGGCAGGGGCAATCAGCCCCAGCATTTT
CASSGRGNQPQHF
>.|TRBD1|TRBV10-3|TRBJ2-3
TGTGCCATCAGTGAGGGGGTAGGGGGCGGGGATACGCAGTATTTT
CAISEGVGGGDTQYF
>.|.|TRBV4-3|TRBJ1-2
TGCGCCAGCAGCTCACCCTACAGCGGAAACTATGGCTACACCTTC
CASSSPYSGNYGYTF
>.|.|TRBV4-3|TRBJ1-5
TGCGCCAGCAGCCAAGATAGTCGGGGGGGGCAGCCCCAGCATTTT
CASSQDSRGGQPQHF
>.|.|TRBV10-1|TRBJ1-1
TGCGCCAGCAGTGACCCTAACACTGAAGCTTTCTTT
CASSDPNTEAFF
>.|.|TRBV5-4|TRBJ1-3
TGTGCCAGCAGCTTCAGGGCCGGGAACACCATATATTTT
CASSFRAGNTIYF
>.|TRBD1|TRBV3-1/TRBV3-2|TRBJ2-2
TGTGCCAGCAGCCAAGGGACAGGGGGCAGCGGGGAGCTGTTTTTT
CASSQGTGGSGELFF
>.|TRBD1|TRBV15|TRBJ1-2
TGTGCCACCAGCAGAGGACAGGGGGCGTTCTATGGCTACACCTTC
CATSRGQGAFYGYTF
>once|.|TRBV30|TRBJ1-3
TGTGCCTGGAAAGTCGGAGACTCTGGAAACACCATATATTTT
CAWKVGDSGNTIYF
>.|.|TRBV12-5|TRBJ1-3
TGTGCTAGTGGTTTTCGCTTTCTGGGAGACTCTGGAAACACCATATATTTT
CASGFRFLGDSGNTIYF
>.|TRBD1|TRBV7-8|TRBJ2-3
TGTGCCAGCAGCTTAATGGCAGGGGGCAGAGATACGCAGTATTTT
CASSLMAGGRDTQYF
>few|TRBD2|TRBV3-1/TRBV3-2|TRBJ2-5
TGTGCCAGCACCCGCCGGGGAGCGGGGGTTCAAGAGACCCAGTACTTC
CASTRRGAGVQETQYF
>.|.|TRBV19|TRBJ2-2
TGTGCCAGTAGCGCTAGGGGACTCGCCACCGGGGAGCTGTTTTTT
CASSARGLATGELFF
>.|TRBD1|TRBV28|TRBJ2-1
TGTGCCAGCAGCCTTATGGACAGGGTGGGGGAGTTCTTC
CASSLMDRVGEFF
>.|.|TRBV6-5|TRBJ1-1
TGTGCCAGCAGTCAGGTTTCCCTTATGAACACTGAAGCTTTCTTT
CASSQVSLMNTEAFF
>.|.|TRBV3-1/TRBV3-2|TRBJ1-1
TGTGCCAGCAGCCAAGGTCCGGAGGTCTACACTGAAGCTTTCTTT
CASSQGPEVYTEAFF
>.|TRBD1|TRBV7-3|TRBJ2-3
TGTGCCAGCAGCTCTAGGACAGGGCCAGATACGCAGTATTTT
CASSSRTGPDTQYF
>few|.|TRBV14|TRBJ1-1
TGTGCCAGCAGCCAAGGCAGGACACGGAACACTGAAGCTTTCTTT
CASSQGRTRNTEAFF
>.|TRBD1|TRBV14|TRBJ1-4
TGTGCCAGCAGCCAGACAGGGGGGATTGAAAAACTGTTTTTT
CASSQTGGIEKLFF
>.|.|TRBV28|TRBJ1-5
TGTGCCAGCAGTTTACTGGGGGAGGGACAGCCCCAGCATTTT
CASSLLGEGQPQHF
>few|.|TRBV18|TRBJ1-6
TGTGCCAGCTCACCTGGAGGCGGAGTAGCCTCACCCCTCCACTTT
CASSPGGGVASPLHF
>.|.|TRBV4-3|TRBJ1-1
TGCGCCAGCAGCCAGGCCCCTCCGAACACTGAAGCTTTCTTT
CASSQAPPNTEAFF
>.|.|TRBV10-3|TRBJ2-1
TGTGCCATCACACCGGGGGGCGATGAGCAGTTCTTC
CAITPGGDEQFF
>.|TRBD2|TRBV9|TRBJ2-1
TGTGCCAGCAGCGTACTGATGCGGGGGGGGAATGAGCAGTTCTTC
CASSVLMRGGNEQFF
>.|.|TRBV29-1|TRBJ1-1
TGCAGCGCCCGGGAGAACACTGAAGCTTTCTTT
CSARENTEAFF
>once|.|TRBV6-6|TRBJ1-3
TGTGCCAGCAGTTACCCAGGGCATGGAAACACCATATATTTT
CASSYPGHGNTIYF
>.|TRBD2|TRBV7-3|TRBJ2-3
TGTGCCAGCAGCTCTAGCGGGTGGGGTGATACGCAGTATTTT
CASSSSGWGDTQYF
>.|TRBD2|TRBV7-9|TRBJ2-1
TGTGCCAGCAGCCAACCCCTTGTATTGACGGGGGGCTCCTACAATGAGCAGTTCTTC
CASSQPLVLTGGSYNEQFF
>once|TRBD1|TRBV2|TRBJ1-2
TGTGCCAGCACCGAGGACAGGGTAGGGTATGGCTACACCTTC
CASTEDRVGYGYTF
>.|.|TRBV6-2/TRBV6-3|TRBJ2-3
TGTGCCAGCAGTATCAGGTACGGAGATACGCAGTATTTT
CASSIRYGDTQYF
>.|TRBD2|TRBV24-1|TRBJ2-3
TGTGCCACCAGTGAAACGACTAGCGGGGGCACAGATACGCAGTATTTT
CATSETTSGGTDTQYF
>.|.|TRBV28|TRBJ1-1
TGTGCCAGCAGGCTAACAGGTTCAGGGGCTTTCTTT
CASRLTGSGAFF
>.|TRBD2|TRBV6-2/TRBV6-3|TRBJ2-5
TGTGCCAGCAGTCCGACTAGCGGGGGCCCGTGGGAGACCCAGTACTTC
CASSPTSGGPWETQYF
>.|.|TRBV3-1/TRBV3-2|TRBJ1-2
TGTGCCAGCAGCCAAGACCCTCAGGGCCCAAAACCGGTAAACTATGGCTACACCTTC
CASSQDPQGPKPVNYGYTF
>.|.|TRBV5-1|TRBJ2-7
TGCGCCAGCAGCCCCTTCCGGACTTTCTACGAGCAGTACTTC
CASSPFRTFYEQYF